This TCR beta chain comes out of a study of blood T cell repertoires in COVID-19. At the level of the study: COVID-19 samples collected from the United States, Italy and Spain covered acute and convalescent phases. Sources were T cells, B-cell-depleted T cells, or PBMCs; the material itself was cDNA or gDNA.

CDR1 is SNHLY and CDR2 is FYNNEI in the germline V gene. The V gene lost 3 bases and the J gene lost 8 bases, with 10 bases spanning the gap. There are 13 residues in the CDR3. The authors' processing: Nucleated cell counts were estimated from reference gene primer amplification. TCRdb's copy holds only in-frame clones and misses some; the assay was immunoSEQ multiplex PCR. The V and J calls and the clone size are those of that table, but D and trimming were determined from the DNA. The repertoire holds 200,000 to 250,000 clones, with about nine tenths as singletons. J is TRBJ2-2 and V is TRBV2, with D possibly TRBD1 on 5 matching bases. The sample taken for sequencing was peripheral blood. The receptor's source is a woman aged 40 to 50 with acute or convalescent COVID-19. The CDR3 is CASSDIGAGELFF. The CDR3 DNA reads TGTGCCAGCAGTGATATTGGGGCTGGGGAGCTGTTTTTT.